The count of the clone carrying this TCR beta chain is one. Its cognate antigen is unknown. The data stem from a study of cytomegalovirus exposure and HLA in healthy donors. Study-wide results and limits: The productive fraction for most TCR beta V segments was about 87% or about 30% in an earlier analysis.

The CDR3 totals 14 residues. The junction had 4 bases not matched to a gene; V was cut back by 5 bases and J by 4 bases. Germline CDR1 and CDR2: MDHEN and SYDVKM. Primers included in the PCR were 60 Vbeta and 13 Jbeta primers. Authors' methods: In a later analysis, the count reached some 88 million unique TCR beta chains, with 10 million to 14 million shared. The assay was immunoSEQ multiplex PCR, and TCRdb's table has in-frame clones only and misses some. That table supplies the V and J calls and clone size; D and trimming were determined from the DNA. The sample shows roughly 160,000 clones, roughly 83% of them seen only once.

The chain uses TRBV28 and TRBJ2-3, with TRBD1 matching 9 bases. The source material was PBMCs. The sequence was collected from a man younger than 40 in good health and CMV-seronegative. This CDR3 reads CASSPGTGSDTQYF. Written as DNA, the CDR3 is TGTGCCAGCAGTCCCGGGACAGGGTCAGATACGCAGTATTTT. The whole variable domain, filled in from reference TRBV28 and TRBJ2-3, reads DVKVTQSSRYLVKRTGEKVFLECVQDMDHENMFWYRQDPGLGLRLIYFSYDVKMKEKGDIPEGYSVSREKKERFSLILESASTNQTSMYLCASSPGTGSDTQYFGPGTRLTVL.